The 30 T cell receptor beta chains listed next were all sequenced from one sample in a study of T-cell memory formation after mild COVID-19. TCRdb called the 5' RACE reads again in MiXCR, with one record for every CDR3 protein. The sample includes 150,000 to 200,000 distinct CDR3 sequences, less than 40% of them seen just once. Input material: PBMCs or a T cell subset sorted from them (not recorded which). All receptors derive from an adult woman who had mild COVID-19 (a few samples of this study predate the infection). Cell type and time point are not known.

This clonotype was seen a few times. V gene TRBV4-2 combines with J gene TRBJ2-5; a possible D gene is TRBD2 (6 bases). The CDR3 consists of 18 residues. The germline V gene has CDR1 LGHNA and CDR2 YNFKEQ. Trimming shortened V by 0 bases and J by 4 bases, and 21 bases separated the two germline ends. The CDR3 spells CASSQDGSAGSKGETQYF. The CDR3 coding sequence is TGTGCCAGCAGCCAAGATGGTTCGGCGGGATCAAAGGGAGAGACCCAGTACTTC.

This clonotype is a singleton in its sample. This chain links TRBV4-1 with TRBJ1-2, with D possibly TRBD1 on 5 matching bases. Trimming left V 0 bases short and J 8 bases short, with 16 bases between. The V gene's germline CDR1 is MGHRA and CDR2 YSYEKL. The CDR3 loop spans 15 amino acids. CDR3 sequence: CASSQDSGRVIGYTF. The CDR3 DNA reads TGCGCCAGCAGCCAAGATTCGGGCAGGGTTATCGGCTACACCTTC.

This clonotype showed up just a few times. The V call is TRBV19, the J call TRBJ2-7; 9 nucleotides line up with TRBD1. The CDR3 has 14 residues. V lost 3 bases to trimming and J lost 4 bases; unmatched junction nucleotides: 4. CDR1 is LNHDA, CDR2 SQIVND, per germline (reference sequence). As DNA, the CDR3 is TGTGCCAGTAGTATCTCCGGGACAGGGTACGAGCAGTACTTC. Amino acids: CASSISGTGYEQYF. The variable domain in full, with the rest retrieved from reference TRBV19 and TRBJ2-7, is DGGITQSPKYLFRKEGQNVTLSCEQNLNHDAMYWYRQDPGQGLRLIYYSQIVNDFQKGDIAEGYSVSREKKESFPLTVTSAQKNPTAFYLCASSISGTGYEQYFGPGTRLTVT.

This clonotype was picked up a small number of times. The chain carries TRBV7-2 and TRBJ2-7; D not certain. Trimming stripped 5 bases from V and 5 bases from J, with 10 bases between. Germline V gives CDR1 SGHTA, CDR2 FQGNSA. CDR3 length: 12 amino acids. The CDR3 DNA is TGTGCCAGCAGCGCCCGGGTGGACGAGCAGTACTTC. Translation: CASSARVDEQYF.

This chain connects TRBV28 to TRBJ2-5; no clear D gene. With 4 bases removed from V and 2 bases from J, the gap between germline ends came to 11 bases. CDR1 and CDR2 (germline): MDHEN, SYDVKM. The CDR3 sequence is 14 residues long. The CDR3 DNA reads as TGTGCCAGCAGTTGGGCTGGGCCTCAAGAGACCCAGTACTTC. Protein product: CASSWAGPQETQYF.

This clonotype was detected a few times. J is TRBJ2-3 and V is TRBV29-1, with 7 bases fitting TRBD2. This CDR3 contains 16 residues. Trimming removed 2 bases from V and 3 bases from J; junction bases left unmatched: 11. The V gene's germline CDR1 is SQVTM and CDR2 ANQGSEA. CDR3 loop: CSVEWGGVYGTDTQYF. CDR3 DNA: TGCAGCGTTGAATGGGGGGGTGTCTATGGGACAGATACGCAGTATTTT.

This clonotype was counted only a few times. The chain recombines TRBV7-9 with TRBJ2-5; TRBD2 is a possible D gene (6 bases). Trimming removed 5 bases at V and 8 bases at J, with 21 bases between. Germline-derived CDR1 and CDR2 are SEHNR and FQNEAQ (reference sequence). The length of the CDR3 is 15 residues. The CDR3 DNA is TGTGCCAGCAGCCCCGCGGGACCAGGGTTTGATACCCAGTACTTC. Its translation: CASSPAGPGFDTQYF.

A word on this clonotype: The CDR3 does not end in the conserved phenylalanine or tryptophan, so this is likely a read error. Because the CDR3's place on the DNA is in doubt, the DNA is left out and the CDR3 is given as listed by TCRdb. V is TRBV6-6 and J is TRBJ2-3. The CDR3 length is 13 residues, termini included. CDR1 is MNHNY and CDR2 is SVGAGI in the germline V gene (reference sequence). The chain's CDR3 is CASSYDYSQDEKV.

This clonotype was counted a single time. The chain has TRBV3-1 and TRBJ2-3; D gene ambiguous. Trimming shortened V by 3 bases and J by 5 bases, and 6 bases separated the two germline ends. CDR3 length: 12 residues. In germline, CDR1 is LGHDT, CDR2 YNNKEL (reference sequence). CDR3 in DNA: TGTGCCAGCAGCCAGCTCGGAGATACGCAGTATTTT. Amino acids: CASSQLGDTQYF.

This clonotype was seen only a few times. The chain joins TRBV6-2 or TRBV6-3 to TRBJ2-5, with 8 bases matching TRBD2. With V trimmed by 6 bases and J by 5 bases, 8 bases remained unmatched. CDR1 and CDR2 from the germline V gene are MNHEY and SVGEGT. This CDR3 contains 14 residues. CDR3 coding DNA: TGTGCCAGCAGCCGCCGCGGGGGGCTGGAGACCCAGTACTTC. Translation gives CASSRRGGLETQYF.

The V call is TRBV7-8, the J call TRBJ2-1, with TRBD2 matching over 8 bases. V lost 4 bases and J lost 7; bases outside the gene matches: 3. This CDR3 has 13 residues. CDR1 is SGHVS and CDR2 is FQNEAQ in the germline V gene. In DNA form, the CDR3 reads TGTGCCAGCAGCTCCGCTAGCGGGAATGAGCAGTTCTTC. Translated: CASSSASGNEQFF.

The genes are TRBV15 and TRBJ1-3; 7 bases map to TRBD1. V dropped 0 bases and J dropped 0; count of bases not matched to a gene: 5. CDR1 is LNHNV, CDR2 YYDKDF, per germline (reference sequence). CDR3 size: 17 residues. CDR3 DNA: TGTGCCACCAGCAGAGACGGGACAGCCACCTCTGGAAACACCATATATTTT. This translates into CATSRDGTATSGNTIYF.

Notes on this clonotype: Relative to the germline gene, one junction end is altered; a read error may explain this. The rearrangement uses TRBV7-7 and TRBJ2-2; D is undetermined. CDR1 and CDR2 from the germline V gene are SSHAT and FNYEAQ (reference sequence). This CDR3 contains 13 residues. This CDR3 is CASSLLADGELFF. CDR3 nucleotides: TGTGCTAGCAGCTTATTGGCCGACGGGGAGCTGTTTTTT.

The rearrangement uses TRBV7-2 and TRBJ1-2; tentative D call: TRBD1 (5 bases). The V and J ends lost 5 bases and 6 bases respectively, with 13 bases between them. The CDR3 has 13 residues. The V gene's germline CDR1 is SGHTA and CDR2 FQGNSA. The DNA of the CDR3 is TGTGCCAGCAGCAGGGGACGGAGGAATGGCTACACCTTC. Its protein is CASSRGRRNGYTF. Combining the CDR3 with reference TRBV7-2 and TRBJ1-2 gives the whole variable domain GAGVSQSPSNKVTEKGKDVELRCDPISGHTALYWYRQSLGQGLEFLIYFQGNSAPDKSGLPSDRFSAERTGGSVSTLTIQRTQQEDSAVYLCASSRGRRNGYTFGSGTRLTVV.

This clonotype was counted only a few times. This chain joins TRBV11-3 and TRBJ2-1, with 12 bases lining up with TRBD2. The V segment lost 1 base and the J segment 6 bases; nucleotides outside the gene matches: 4. The CDR3 is 16 amino acids. Germline values: CDR1 SGHNT, CDR2 YENEEA. The CDR3 DNA is TGTGCCAGCAGCTTAGCAGGACTAGCGGGATTCAATGAGCAGTTCTTC. The encoded protein is CASSLAGLAGFNEQFF.

This rearrangement joins TRBV6-1 to TRBJ1-1; no clear D gene. V gave up 6 bases and J gave up 1 base, with 12 bases separating them. The CDR3 is 14 residues long. Per the germline V gene, CDR1 is MNHNS and CDR2 is SASEGT. The CDR3 DNA reads as TGTGCCAGCAGCCCTAAAGGGAAGAACACTGAAGCTTTCTTT. This gives the protein CASSPKGKNTEAFF.

CDR3 nucleotides: TGTGCCAGCAGGCCAACAGGGAACACTGAAGCTTTCTTT. Protein sequence: CASRPTGNTEAFF. This chain joins TRBV6-1 and TRBJ1-1, with D tentatively TRBD1 (5 bases). This CDR3 region has 13 residues. Germline CDR1 MNHNS, CDR2 SASEGT. V was pared by 6 bases and J by 1 base, with 9 bases between.

The chain carries TRBV24-1 and TRBJ2-1; 15 bases map to TRBD2. The CDR3 sequence is 17 residues long. The germline CDR1 and CDR2 sequences are KGHDR and SFDVKD. The junction had 5 bases not matched to a gene; V was cut back by 3 bases and J by 6 bases. In DNA, the CDR3 is TGTGCCACCAGTGATCTGCCGGGACTAGCGGGAGGCAATGAGCAGTTCTTC. Its protein product is CATSDLPGLAGGNEQFF.

This clonotype has just a few counts. The chain has TRBV18 and TRBJ2-5; TRBD1 agrees at 7 bases. This CDR3 has 15 residues. Germline CDR1 is KGHSH and CDR2 is LQKENI. J was trimmed by 3 bases and V by 3 bases; bases with no gene match: 7. CDR3 sequence reads: CASSPARDSEETQYF. CDR3 nucleotides: TGTGCCAGCTCACCCGCTCGGGACAGTGAAGAGACCCAGTACTTC.

This clonotype has just a few counts. The chain carries TRBV15 and TRBJ1-4, with no clear D. V lost 5 bases and J lost 0, with 13 bases in between. The CDR3 is 16 amino acids. The germline gives CDR1 LNHNV, CDR2 YYDKDF (reference sequence). CDR3 nucleotides: TGTGCCACCAGCGCAACTCACAGTGCAACTAATGAAAAACTGTTTTTT. It specifies CATSATHSATNEKLFF. Full variable domain (missing parts from reference TRBV15 and TRBJ1-4): DAMVIQNPRYQVTQFGKPVTLSCSQTLNHNVMYWYQQKSSQAPKLLFHYYDKDFNNEADTPDNFQSRRPNTSFCFLDIRSPGLGDTAMYLCATSATHSATNEKLFFGSGTQLSVL.

This chain joins TRBV3-1 and TRBJ2-7; tentative D call: TRBD1 (8 bases). CDR1 LGHDT and CDR2 YNNKEL come from the germline V gene (reference sequence). Trimming took off 3 bases at V and 6 bases at J, with 15 bases between the two ends. The CDR3 is made up of 14 amino acids. As DNA, the CDR3 is TGTGCCAGCAGCCACATGACAGGGGAGGGCGAGCAGTACTTC. Translating gives CASSHMTGEGEQYF.

The chain employs TRBV20-1 and TRBJ2-3; unclear D gene. The CDR3 has 13 amino acids. Germline V gene data show CDR1 as DFQATT and CDR2 as SNEGSKA (reference sequence). V dropped 3 bases and J dropped 2 bases, with 9 bases sitting between them. CDR3 nucleotide sequence: TGCAGTGCTAGGGCTATTGCCACAGATACGCAGTATTTT. Translated, it gives CSARAIATDTQYF.

V is TRBV19 and J is TRBJ1-1; D uncertain. This CDR3 has 13 residues. Germline V gives CDR1 LNHDA, CDR2 SQIVND (reference sequence). Trimming pared 3 bases from V and 10 bases from J, leaving 15 bases between. The CDR3 is CASSISDKAAAFF. The CDR3 DNA is TGTGCCAGTAGTATTTCAGACAAAGCGGCAGCTTTCTTT.

This clonotype came up a few times. This rearrangement joins TRBV5-5 to TRBJ2-3; D unresolved. V lost 4 bases to trimming and J lost 2 bases, with 14 bases between them. The CDR3 extends over 15 amino acids. Germline CDR1 is SGHKS and CDR2 is YYEKEE (reference sequence). The chain's CDR3 is CASSLGGLDTDTQYF. The CDR3 DNA follows: TGTGCCAGCAGCCTTGGTGGCCTCGACACAGATACGCAGTATTTT.

The chain joins TRBV20-1 to TRBJ2-7, with D possibly being TRBD1 or TRBD2 (5 bases each). Trimming left V 1 base short and J 2 bases short, with 12 bases between. This CDR3 region has 14 residues. From germline, CDR1 is DFQATT and CDR2 SNEGSKA (reference sequence). Here the CDR3 DNA reads TGCAGTGCTAGAGTTCCGGGGACCACCTACGAGCAGTACTTC. Translated: CSARVPGTTYEQYF.

V is TRBV7-3 and J is TRBJ2-1; perhaps TRBD1 as D (6 bases). V dropped 5 bases and J dropped 4 bases, with 18 bases sitting between them. CDR1 and CDR2 (germline): SGHTA, FQGTGA. This CDR3 has 16 amino acids. In nucleotides, the CDR3 is TGTGCCAGCAGCGAGGGGGTATGGGATCCTTACAATGAGCAGTTCTTC. It encodes CASSEGVWDPYNEQFF.

Only a few counts were recorded for this clonotype. The J gene is TRBJ2-3, the V gene TRBV20-1; 7 nucleotides align to TRBD2. Germline V gives CDR1 DFQATT, CDR2 SNEGSKA (reference sequence). V trimming: 0 bases; J trimming: 4 bases; junction bases outside the gene matches: 10. The CDR3 sequence is 16 residues long. CDR3 bases: TGCAGTGCTAGAGATGGGATGGCGGGAGTTGCAGATACGCAGTATTTT. It specifies CSARDGMAGVADTQYF.

This clonotype was recorded a few times. The chain employs TRBV7-2 and TRBJ2-3; TRBD2 might be the D (6 bases). The CDR3 contains 18 residues. Looked up from germline, CDR1 is SGHTA and CDR2 is FQGNSA. V lost 3 bases to trimming and J lost 2 bases, with 21 bases between them. CDR3 in amino acids: CASSFDGGPGLYTDTQYF. CDR3 DNA sequence: TGTGCCAGCAGCTTCGACGGGGGTCCAGGGCTTTACACAGATACGCAGTATTTT.

V and J are TRBV5-6 and TRBJ2-7, with a weak D call TRBD1 (5 bases). There are 13 residues in the CDR3. Germline V gene sequence: CDR1 SGHDT, CDR2 YYEEEE. V lost 4 bases and J 3 bases, leaving 11 bases between the germline ends. In nucleotides, the CDR3 is TGTGCCAGCAGCCACGCTGACAGCTACGAGCAGTACTTC. Translating gives CASSHADSYEQYF.

V gene TRBV4-2 combines with J gene TRBJ2-1; 8 bases agree with TRBD2. The junction had 13 bases not matched to a gene; V was cut back by 3 bases and J by 3 bases. The CDR3 totals 18 residues. Germline V lookup: CDR1 LGHNA, CDR2 YNFKEQ. The chain's CDR3 is CASSQSWGNSGGYNEQFF. The CDR3 DNA is TGTGCCAGCAGCCAGTCATGGGGGAACAGCGGGGGCTACAATGAGCAGTTCTTC.